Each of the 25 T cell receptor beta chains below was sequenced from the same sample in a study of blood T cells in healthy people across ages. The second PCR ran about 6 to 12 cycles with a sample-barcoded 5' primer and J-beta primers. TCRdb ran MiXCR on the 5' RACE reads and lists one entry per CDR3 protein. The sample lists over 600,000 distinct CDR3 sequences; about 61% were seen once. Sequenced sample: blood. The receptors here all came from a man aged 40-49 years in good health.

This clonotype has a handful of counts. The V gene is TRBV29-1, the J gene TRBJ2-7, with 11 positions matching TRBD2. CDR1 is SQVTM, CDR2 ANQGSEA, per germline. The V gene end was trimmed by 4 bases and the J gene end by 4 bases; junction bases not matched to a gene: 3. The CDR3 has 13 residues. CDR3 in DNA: TGCAGCGTTGCAACTAGCGGGAGTTACGAGCAGTACTTC. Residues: CSVATSGSYEQYF.

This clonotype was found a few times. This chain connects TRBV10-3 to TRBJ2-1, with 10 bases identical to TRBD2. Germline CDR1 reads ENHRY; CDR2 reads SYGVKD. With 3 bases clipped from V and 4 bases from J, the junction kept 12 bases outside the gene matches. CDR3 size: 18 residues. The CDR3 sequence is CAISDPEGTSEFYNEQFF. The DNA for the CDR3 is TGTGCCATCAGTGACCCGGAGGGGACTAGCGAATTTTACAATGAGCAGTTCTTC.

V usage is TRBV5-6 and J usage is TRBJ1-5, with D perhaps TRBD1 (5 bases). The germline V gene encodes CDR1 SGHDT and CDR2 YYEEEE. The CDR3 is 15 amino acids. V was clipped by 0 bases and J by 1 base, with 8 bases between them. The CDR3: CASSLAGMSNQPQHF. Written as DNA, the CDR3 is TGTGCCAGCAGCTTGGCAGGGATGAGCAATCAGCCCCAGCATTTT. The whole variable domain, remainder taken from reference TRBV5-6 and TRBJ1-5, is DAGVTQSPTHLIKTRGQQVTLRCSPKSGHDTVSWYQQALGQGPQFIFQYYEEEERQRGNFPDRFSGHQFPNYSSELNVNALLLGDSALYLCASSLAGMSNQPQHFGDGTRLSIL.

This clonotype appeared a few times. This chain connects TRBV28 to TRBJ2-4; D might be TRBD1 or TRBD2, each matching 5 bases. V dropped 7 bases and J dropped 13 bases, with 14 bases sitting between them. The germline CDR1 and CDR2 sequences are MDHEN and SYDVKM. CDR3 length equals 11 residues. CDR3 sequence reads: CASTPGTQQYF. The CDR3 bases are TGTGCCAGCACCCCCGGGACCCAGCAGTACTTC. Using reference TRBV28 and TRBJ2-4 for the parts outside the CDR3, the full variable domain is DVKVTQSSRYLVKRTGEKVFLECVQDMDHENMFWYRQDPGLGLRLIYFSYDVKMKEKGDIPEGYSVSREKKERFSLILESASTNQTSMYLCASTPGTQQYFGAGTRLSVL.

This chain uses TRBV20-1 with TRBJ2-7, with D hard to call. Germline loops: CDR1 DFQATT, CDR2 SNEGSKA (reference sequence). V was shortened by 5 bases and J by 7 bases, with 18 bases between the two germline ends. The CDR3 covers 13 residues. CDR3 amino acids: CSALAATLNEQYF. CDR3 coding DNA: TGCAGTGCTTTGGCGGCTACCCTAAATGAGCAGTACTTC.

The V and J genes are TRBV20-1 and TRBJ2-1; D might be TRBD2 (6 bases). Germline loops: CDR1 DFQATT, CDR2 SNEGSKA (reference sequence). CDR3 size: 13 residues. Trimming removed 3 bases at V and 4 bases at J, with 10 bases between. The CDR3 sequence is CSASGSRYNEQFF. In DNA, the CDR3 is TGCAGTGCTAGCGGGAGTCGGTACAATGAGCAGTTCTTC.

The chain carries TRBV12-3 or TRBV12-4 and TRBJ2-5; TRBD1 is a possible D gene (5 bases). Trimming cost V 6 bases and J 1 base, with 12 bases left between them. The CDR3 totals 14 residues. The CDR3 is CASSQTGVQETQYF. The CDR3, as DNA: TGTGCCAGCAGCCAAACAGGAGTCCAAGAGACCCAGTACTTC.

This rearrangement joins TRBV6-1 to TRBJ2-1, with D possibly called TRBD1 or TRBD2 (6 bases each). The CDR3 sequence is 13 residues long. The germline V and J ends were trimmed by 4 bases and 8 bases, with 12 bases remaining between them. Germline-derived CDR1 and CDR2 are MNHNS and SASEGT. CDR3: CASSGEEGDEQFF. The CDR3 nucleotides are TGTGCCAGCAGTGGAGAGGAGGGGGATGAGCAGTTCTTC.

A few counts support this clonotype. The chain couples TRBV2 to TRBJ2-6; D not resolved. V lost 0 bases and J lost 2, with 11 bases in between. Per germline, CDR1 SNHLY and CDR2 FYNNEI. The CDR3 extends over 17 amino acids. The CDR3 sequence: CASSEAGLAAGANVLTF. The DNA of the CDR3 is TGTGCCAGCAGTGAAGCAGGATTGGCGGCTGGGGCCAACGTCCTGACTTTC.

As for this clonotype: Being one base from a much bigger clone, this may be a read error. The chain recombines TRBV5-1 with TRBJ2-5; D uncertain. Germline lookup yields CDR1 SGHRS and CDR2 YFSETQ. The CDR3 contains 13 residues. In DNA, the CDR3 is TGCGCCAGCAGCTTGGTCAAAGAAGAGACCCAGTGCTTC. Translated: CASSLVKEETQCF.

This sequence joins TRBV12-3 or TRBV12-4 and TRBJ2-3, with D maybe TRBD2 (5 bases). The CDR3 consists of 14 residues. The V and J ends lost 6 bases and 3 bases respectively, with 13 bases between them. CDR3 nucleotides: TGTGCCAGCAGCCCAACTAGTGGGACAGATACGCAGTATTTT. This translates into CASSPTSGTDTQYF.

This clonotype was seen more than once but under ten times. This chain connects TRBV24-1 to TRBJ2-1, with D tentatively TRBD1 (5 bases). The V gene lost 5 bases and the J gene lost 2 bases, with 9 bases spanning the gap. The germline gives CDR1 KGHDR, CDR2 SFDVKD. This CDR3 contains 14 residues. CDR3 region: CATSAGKAYNEQFF. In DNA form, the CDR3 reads TGTGCCACCAGTGCAGGGAAAGCCTACAATGAGCAGTTCTTC.

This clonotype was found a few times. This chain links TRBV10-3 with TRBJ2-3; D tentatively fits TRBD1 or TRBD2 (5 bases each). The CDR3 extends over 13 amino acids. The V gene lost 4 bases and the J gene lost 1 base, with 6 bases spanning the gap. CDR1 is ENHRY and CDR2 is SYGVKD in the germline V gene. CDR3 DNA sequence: TGTGCCATCAGTGGGGACGGCACAGATACGCAGTATTTT. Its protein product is CAISGDGTDTQYF.

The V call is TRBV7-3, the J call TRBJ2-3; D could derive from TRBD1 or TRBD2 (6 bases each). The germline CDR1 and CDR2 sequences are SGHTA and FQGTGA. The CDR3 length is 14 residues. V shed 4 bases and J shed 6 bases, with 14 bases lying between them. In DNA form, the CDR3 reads TGTGCCAGCAGCTCGGGGGCGATTTCGGATACGCAGTATTTT. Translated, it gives CASSSGAISDTQYF.

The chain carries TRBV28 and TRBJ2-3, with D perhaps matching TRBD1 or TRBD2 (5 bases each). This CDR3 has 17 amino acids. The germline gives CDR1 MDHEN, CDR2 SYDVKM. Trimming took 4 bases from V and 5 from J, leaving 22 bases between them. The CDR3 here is CASSSPTGRRVLDTQYF. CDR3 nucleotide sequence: TGTGCCAGCAGTTCACCTACGGGGCGCAGGGTTTTAGATACGCAGTATTTT.

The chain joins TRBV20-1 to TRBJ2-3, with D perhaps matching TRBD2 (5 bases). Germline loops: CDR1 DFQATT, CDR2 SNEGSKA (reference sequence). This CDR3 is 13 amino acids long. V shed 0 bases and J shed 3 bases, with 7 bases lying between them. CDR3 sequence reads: CSARDRETDTQYF. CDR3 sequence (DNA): TGCAGTGCTAGAGATCGGGAAACAGATACGCAGTATTTT.

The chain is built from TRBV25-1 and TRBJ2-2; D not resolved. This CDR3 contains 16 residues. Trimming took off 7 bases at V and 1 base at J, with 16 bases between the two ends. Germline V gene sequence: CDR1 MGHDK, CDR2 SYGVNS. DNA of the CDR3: TGTGCCAGCATCTCCCCTCCGGGCGGGAACACCGGGGAGCTGTTTTTT. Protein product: CASISPPGGNTGELFF.

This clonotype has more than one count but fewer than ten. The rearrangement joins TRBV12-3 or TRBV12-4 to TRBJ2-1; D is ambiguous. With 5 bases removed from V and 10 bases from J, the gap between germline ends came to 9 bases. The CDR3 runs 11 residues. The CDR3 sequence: CASSPLGEQFF. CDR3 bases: TGTGCCAGCAGTCCTCTCGGGGAGCAGTTCTTC.

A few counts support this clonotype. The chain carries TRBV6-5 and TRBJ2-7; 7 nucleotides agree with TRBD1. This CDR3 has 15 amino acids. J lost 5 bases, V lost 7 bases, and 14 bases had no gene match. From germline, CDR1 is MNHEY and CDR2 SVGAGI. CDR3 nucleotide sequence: TGTGCCAGCACCGAACTCCGGGACAGAGGAAACGAGCAGTACTTC. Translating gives CASTELRDRGNEQYF.

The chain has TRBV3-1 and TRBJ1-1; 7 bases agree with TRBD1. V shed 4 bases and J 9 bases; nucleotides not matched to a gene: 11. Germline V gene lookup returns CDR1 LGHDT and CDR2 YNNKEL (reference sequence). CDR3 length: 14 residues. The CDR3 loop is CASSLIRDSVQAFF. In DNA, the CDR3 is TGTGCCAGCAGCCTTATACGGGACAGTGTGCAAGCTTTCTTT.

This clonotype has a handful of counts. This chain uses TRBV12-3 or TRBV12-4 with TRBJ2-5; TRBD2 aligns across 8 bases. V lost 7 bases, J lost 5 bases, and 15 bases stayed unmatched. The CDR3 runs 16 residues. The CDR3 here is CASTRPGREGRETQYF. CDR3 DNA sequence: TGTGCCAGCACCCGACCGGGTCGGGAGGGCAGGGAGACCCAGTACTTC.

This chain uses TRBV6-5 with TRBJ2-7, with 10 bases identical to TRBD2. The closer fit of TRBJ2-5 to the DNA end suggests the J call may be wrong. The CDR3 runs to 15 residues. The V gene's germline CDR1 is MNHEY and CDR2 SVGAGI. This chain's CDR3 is CASATSGAIQETQYF. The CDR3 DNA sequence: TGTGCCAGCGCAACTAGCGGGGCGATACAAGAGACCCAGTACTTC.

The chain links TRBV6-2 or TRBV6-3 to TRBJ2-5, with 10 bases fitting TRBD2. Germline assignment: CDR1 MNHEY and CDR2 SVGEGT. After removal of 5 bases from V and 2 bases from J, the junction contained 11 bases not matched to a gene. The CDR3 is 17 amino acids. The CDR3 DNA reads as TGTGCCAGCAGTCTCGGGACTAGCGTCATTCGACAAGAGACCCAGTACTTC. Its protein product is CASSLGTSVIRQETQYF.

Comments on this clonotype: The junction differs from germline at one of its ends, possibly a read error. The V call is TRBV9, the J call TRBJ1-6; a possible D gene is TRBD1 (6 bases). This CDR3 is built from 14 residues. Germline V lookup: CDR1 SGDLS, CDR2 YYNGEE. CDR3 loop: CVSSVTGKDSPLHF. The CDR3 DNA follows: TGTGTCAGCAGCGTAACAGGGAAGGATTCACCCCTCCACTTT.

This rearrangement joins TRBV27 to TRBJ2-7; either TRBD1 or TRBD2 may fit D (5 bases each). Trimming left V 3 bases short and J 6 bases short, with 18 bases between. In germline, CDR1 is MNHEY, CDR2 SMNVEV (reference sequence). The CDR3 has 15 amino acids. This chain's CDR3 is CASSLFAGTGVEQYF. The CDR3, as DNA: TGTGCCAGCAGTTTGTTCGCAGGGACCGGGGTCGAGCAGTACTTC.